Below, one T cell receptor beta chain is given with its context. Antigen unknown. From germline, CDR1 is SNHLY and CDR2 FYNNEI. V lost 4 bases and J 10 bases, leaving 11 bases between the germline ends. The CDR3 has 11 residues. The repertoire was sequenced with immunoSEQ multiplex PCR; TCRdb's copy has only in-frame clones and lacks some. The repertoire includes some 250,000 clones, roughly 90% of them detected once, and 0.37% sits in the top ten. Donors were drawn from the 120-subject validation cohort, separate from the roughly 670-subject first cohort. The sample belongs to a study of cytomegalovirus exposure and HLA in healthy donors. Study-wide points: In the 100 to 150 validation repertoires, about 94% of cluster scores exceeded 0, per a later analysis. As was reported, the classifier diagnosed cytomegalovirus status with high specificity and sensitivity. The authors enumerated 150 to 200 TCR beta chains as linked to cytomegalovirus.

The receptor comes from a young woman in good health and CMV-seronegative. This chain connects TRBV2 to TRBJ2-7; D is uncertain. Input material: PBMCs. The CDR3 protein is CASSGEIFQYF. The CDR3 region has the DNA TGTGCCAGCAGTGGAGAAATTTTCCAGTACTTC.